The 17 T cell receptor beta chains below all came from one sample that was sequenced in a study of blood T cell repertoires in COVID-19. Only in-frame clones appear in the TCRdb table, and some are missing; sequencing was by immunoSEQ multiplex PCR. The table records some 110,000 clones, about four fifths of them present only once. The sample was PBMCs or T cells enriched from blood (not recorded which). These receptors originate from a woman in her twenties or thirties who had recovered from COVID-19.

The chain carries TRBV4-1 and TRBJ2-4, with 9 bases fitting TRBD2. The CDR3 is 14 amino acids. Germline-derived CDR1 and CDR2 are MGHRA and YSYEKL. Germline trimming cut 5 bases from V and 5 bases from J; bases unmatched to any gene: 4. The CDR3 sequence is CASSSRLAENIQYF. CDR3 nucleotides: TGCGCCAGCAGCTCCCGACTAGCGGAAAACATTCAGTACTTC.

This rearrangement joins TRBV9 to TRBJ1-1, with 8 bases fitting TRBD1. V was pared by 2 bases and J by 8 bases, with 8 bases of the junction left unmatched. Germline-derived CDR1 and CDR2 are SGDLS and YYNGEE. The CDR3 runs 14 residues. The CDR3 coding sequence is TGTGCCAGCAGCGTGAACGGACAGGGCTCAGAAGCTTTCTTT. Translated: CASSVNGQGSEAFF.

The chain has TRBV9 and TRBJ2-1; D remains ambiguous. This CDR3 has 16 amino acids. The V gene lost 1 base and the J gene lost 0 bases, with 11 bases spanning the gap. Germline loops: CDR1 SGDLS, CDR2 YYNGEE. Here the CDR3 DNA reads TGTGCCAGCAGCGTAAAGTTTCGGAGCTCCTACAATGAGCAGTTCTTC. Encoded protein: CASSVKFRSSYNEQFF.

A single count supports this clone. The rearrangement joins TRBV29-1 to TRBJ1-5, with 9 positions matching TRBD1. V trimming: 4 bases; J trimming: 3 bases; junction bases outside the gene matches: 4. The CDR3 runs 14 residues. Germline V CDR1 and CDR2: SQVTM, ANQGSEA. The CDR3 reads CSVAGTGINQPQHF. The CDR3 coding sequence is TGCAGCGTTGCCGGGACAGGGATCAATCAGCCCCAGCATTTT. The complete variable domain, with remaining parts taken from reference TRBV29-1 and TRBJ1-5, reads SAVISQKPSRDICQRGTSLTIQCQVDSQVTMMFWYRQQPGQSLTLIATANQGSEATYESGFVIDKFPISRPNLTFSTLTVSNMSPEDSSIYLCSVAGTGINQPQHFGDGTRLSIL.

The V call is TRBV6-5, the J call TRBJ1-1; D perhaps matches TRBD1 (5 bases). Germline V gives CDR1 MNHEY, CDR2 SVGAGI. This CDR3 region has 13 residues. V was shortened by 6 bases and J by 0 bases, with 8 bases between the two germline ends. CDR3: CASRRGVNTEAFF. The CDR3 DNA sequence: TGTGCCAGCAGACGGGGGGTGAACACTGAAGCTTTCTTT.

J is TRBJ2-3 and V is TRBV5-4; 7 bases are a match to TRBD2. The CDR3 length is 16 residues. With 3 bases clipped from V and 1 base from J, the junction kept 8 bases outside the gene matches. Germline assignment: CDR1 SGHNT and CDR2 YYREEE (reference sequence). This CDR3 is CASSWNSGSRTDTQYF. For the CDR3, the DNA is TGTGCCAGCAGCTGGAATAGCGGGTCCCGCACAGATACGCAGTATTTT.

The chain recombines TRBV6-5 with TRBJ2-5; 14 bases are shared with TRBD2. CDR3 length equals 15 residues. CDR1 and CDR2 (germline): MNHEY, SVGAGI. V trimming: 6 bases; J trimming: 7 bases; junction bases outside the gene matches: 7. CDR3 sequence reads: CASRGTSGSWGTQYF. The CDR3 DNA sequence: TGTGCCAGCAGGGGGACTAGCGGGAGTTGGGGGACCCAGTACTTC.

In DNA, the CDR3 is TGTGCCATCAGTGAGGTACAGGGGGCGCTTGGAAACACCATATATTTT. This translates into CAISEVQGALGNTIYF. This rearrangement joins TRBV10-3 to TRBJ1-3; 9 bases are shared with TRBD1. Germline V gene lookup returns CDR1 ENHRY and CDR2 SYGVKD. V was clipped by 2 bases and J by 3 bases; unmatched bases: 5. This CDR3 has 16 residues.

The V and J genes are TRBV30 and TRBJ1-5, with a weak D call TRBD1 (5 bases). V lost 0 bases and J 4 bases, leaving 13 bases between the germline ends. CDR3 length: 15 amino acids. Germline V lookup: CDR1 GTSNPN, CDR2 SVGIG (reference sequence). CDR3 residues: CAWSVLRGGNQPQHF. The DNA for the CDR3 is TGTGCCTGGAGTGTACTGAGGGGAGGTAATCAGCCCCAGCATTTT.

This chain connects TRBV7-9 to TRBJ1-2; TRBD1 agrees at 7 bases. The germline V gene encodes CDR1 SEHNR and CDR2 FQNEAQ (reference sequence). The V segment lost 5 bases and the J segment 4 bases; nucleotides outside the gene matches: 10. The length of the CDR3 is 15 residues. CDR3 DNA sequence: TGTGCCAGCAGCGGCTACCGGGACAGCGTCTATGGCTACACCTTC. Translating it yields CASSGYRDSVYGYTF.

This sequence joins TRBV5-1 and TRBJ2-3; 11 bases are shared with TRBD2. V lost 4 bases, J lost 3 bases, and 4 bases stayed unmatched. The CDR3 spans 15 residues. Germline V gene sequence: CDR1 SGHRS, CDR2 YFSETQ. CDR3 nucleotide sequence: TGCGCCAGCAGCATAGCGGGAGGGCCGACAGATACGCAGTATTTT. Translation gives CASSIAGGPTDTQYF.

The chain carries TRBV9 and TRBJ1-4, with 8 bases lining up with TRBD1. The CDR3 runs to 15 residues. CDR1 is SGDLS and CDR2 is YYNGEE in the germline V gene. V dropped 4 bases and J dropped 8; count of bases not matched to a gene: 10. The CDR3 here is CASSPTGTGEEKLFF. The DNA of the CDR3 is TGTGCCAGCAGCCCCACCGGGACAGGCGAGGAAAAACTGTTTTTT.

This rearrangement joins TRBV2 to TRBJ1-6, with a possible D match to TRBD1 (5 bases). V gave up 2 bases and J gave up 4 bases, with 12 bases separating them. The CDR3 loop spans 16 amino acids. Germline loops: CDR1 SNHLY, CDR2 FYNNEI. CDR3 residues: CASSERPGGYNSPLHF. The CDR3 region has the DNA TGTGCCAGCAGTGAACGACCCGGGGGGTATAATTCACCCCTCCACTTT.

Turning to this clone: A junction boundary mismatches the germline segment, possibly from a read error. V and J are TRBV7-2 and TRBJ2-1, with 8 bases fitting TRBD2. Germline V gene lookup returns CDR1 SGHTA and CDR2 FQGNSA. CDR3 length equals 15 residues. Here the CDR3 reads CASRLAAGVYNEQFF. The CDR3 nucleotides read TGTGCCAGCAGGTTAGCAGCGGGGGTCTACAATGAGCAGTTCTTC.

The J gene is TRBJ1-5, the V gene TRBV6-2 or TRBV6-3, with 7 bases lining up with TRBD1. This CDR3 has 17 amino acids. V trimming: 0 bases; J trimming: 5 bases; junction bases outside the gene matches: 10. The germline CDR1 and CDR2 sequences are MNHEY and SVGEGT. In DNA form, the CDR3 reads TGTGCCAGCAGTTACTCCCCGCGACAGGGTCCCGATCAGCCCCAGCATTTT. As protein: CASSYSPRQGPDQPQHF.

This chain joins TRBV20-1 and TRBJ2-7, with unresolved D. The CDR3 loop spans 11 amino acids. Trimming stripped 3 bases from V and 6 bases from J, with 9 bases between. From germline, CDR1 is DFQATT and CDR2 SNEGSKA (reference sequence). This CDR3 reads CSASRRSEQYF. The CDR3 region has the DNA TGCAGTGCTAGTCGCCGGTCCGAGCAGTACTTC.

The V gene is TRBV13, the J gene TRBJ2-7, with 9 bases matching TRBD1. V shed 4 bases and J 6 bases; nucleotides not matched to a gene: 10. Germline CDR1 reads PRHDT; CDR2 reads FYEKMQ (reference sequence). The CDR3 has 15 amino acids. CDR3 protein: CASSSGGQGITEQYF. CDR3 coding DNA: TGTGCCAGCAGCTCCGGGGGACAGGGTATCACCGAGCAGTACTTC.